These 9 T cell receptor beta chains share one sample of origin, sequenced in a study of blood T cell repertoires in COVID-19. TCRdb's table, derived via immunoSEQ multiplex PCR, lists solely in-frame clones and lacks some. The sample holds around 30,000 clones, approximately 86% seen once. The sequencing input was peripheral blood. The receptor set was obtained from a man in his fifties or sixties with active or convalescent COVID-19.

This clone was seen a handful of times. The chain has TRBV5-1 and TRBJ2-7; 8 bases are shared with TRBD1. The length of the CDR3 is 15 residues. Per the germline V gene, CDR1 is SGHRS and CDR2 is YFSETQ. The V gene end was trimmed by 4 bases and the J gene end by 5 bases; junction bases not matched to a gene: 11. Here the CDR3 reads CASSQGGQGGDEQYF. As DNA, the CDR3 is TGCGCCAGCAGCCAAGGAGGACAGGGTGGAGACGAGCAGTACTTC.

The chain combines TRBV9 with TRBJ1-2, with 9 bases identical to TRBD1. Germline V gives CDR1 SGDLS, CDR2 YYNGEE. The CDR3 runs to 14 residues. Trimming at V came to 0 bases and at J to 6 bases, leaving 3 bases not matched to a gene. In DNA form, the CDR3 reads TGTGCCAGCAGCGTAGAGTGGACAGGGGATGGCTACACCTTC. Translation gives CASSVEWTGDGYTF.

This chain uses TRBV5-4 with TRBJ2-5, with 11 bases identical to TRBD2. The CDR3 sequence is 17 residues long. Trimming at V came to 4 bases and at J to 5 bases, leaving 13 bases not matched to a gene. Germline V gene sequence: CDR1 SGHNT, CDR2 YYREEE (reference sequence). The CDR3 loop is CASSPGTSGAGRETQYF. CDR3 nucleotides: TGTGCCAGCAGCCCCGGGACTAGCGGAGCTGGTCGGGAGACCCAGTACTTC.

The CDR3 spells CASSTRLPYNEQFF. The CDR3 DNA reads TGTGCCAGTAGTACGAGGTTACCATACAATGAGCAGTTCTTC. The rearrangement uses TRBV19 and TRBJ2-1; D call uncertain. The CDR3 spans 14 residues. V was shortened by 4 bases and J by 4 bases, with 11 bases between the two germline ends. Per germline, CDR1 LNHDA and CDR2 SQIVND (reference sequence).

The sample holds one count of this clone. The rearrangement uses TRBV18 and TRBJ2-3; a possible D gene is TRBD2 (7 bases). The CDR3 sequence is 15 residues long. Germline CDR1 KGHSH, CDR2 LQKENI. The V and J ends lost 3 bases and 1 base respectively, with 11 bases between them. This CDR3 is CASSPGGPGTDTQYF. The DNA for the CDR3 is TGTGCCAGCTCACCGGGGGGGCCAGGCACAGATACGCAGTATTTT.

V gene TRBV29-1 combines with J gene TRBJ2-5; tentatively, D is TRBD1 (5 bases). The CDR3 extends over 11 amino acids. The germline V gene encodes CDR1 SQVTM and CDR2 ANQGSEA. Trimming removed 6 bases at V and 2 bases at J, with 7 bases between. This CDR3 reads CSVRQQETQYF. In nucleotides, the CDR3 is TGCAGCGTCAGACAGCAAGAGACCCAGTACTTC.

This CDR3 is CASSLSPGSGGAGEAYNEQFF. DNA for the CDR3: TGTGCCAGCAGTTTATCCCCAGGCTCAGGCGGCGCGGGGGAGGCCTACAATGAGCAGTTCTTC. The genes are TRBV28 and TRBJ2-1, with TRBD2 matching 7 bases. J lost 2 bases, V lost 1 base, and 20 bases had no gene match. The CDR3 has 21 amino acids. CDR1 MDHEN and CDR2 SYDVKM come from the germline V gene. Full variable domain (missing parts from reference TRBV28 and TRBJ2-1): DVKVTQSSRYLVKRTGEKVFLECVQDMDHENMFWYRQDPGLGLRLIYFSYDVKMKEKGDIPEGYSVSREKKERFSLILESASTNQTSMYLCASSLSPGSGGAGEAYNEQFFGPGTRLTVL.

This clone came up once. The chain joins TRBV19 to TRBJ1-1, with D unresolved. Germline V gene sequence: CDR1 LNHDA, CDR2 SQIVND (reference sequence). CDR3 length equals 12 residues. Trimming pared 5 bases from V and 6 bases from J, leaving 10 bases between. CDR3 in DNA: TGTGCCAGTAGTTCCGGGTTCCCTGAAGCTTTCTTT. Translated: CASSSGFPEAFF.

The V and J genes are TRBV27 and TRBJ2-7, with 9 bases that match TRBD1. With 3 bases clipped from V and 4 bases from J, the junction kept 7 bases outside the gene matches. The germline V gene encodes CDR1 MNHEY and CDR2 SMNVEV (reference sequence). The CDR3 covers 15 residues. The CDR3 reads CASSFLDRGRYEQYF. In DNA form, the CDR3 reads TGTGCCAGCAGTTTTTTGGACAGGGGCCGGTACGAGCAGTACTTC.